The clone carrying this T cell receptor beta chain was observed a few times. Antigen specificity is unknown. Trimming took 5 bases from V and 7 from J, leaving 11 bases between them. Germline V gene data show CDR1 as SGHAT and CDR2 as FQNNGV. The CDR3 contains 12 residues. These data belong to a study of T-cell reconstitution after alpha-beta-depleted transplantation in children. Regarding the study as a whole: At the one-year point after transplant, T-cell counts and TCRbeta diversity were found to come mostly from T cells that had been newly produced. Several hundred graft clones that had expanded were reportedly the source of alpha-beta T cells about two months after transplant.

TCRbeta library preparation incorporated unique molecular identifiers. MiXCR, applied by TCRdb to the PCR reads, yields one record per CDR3 protein. Of roughly 570,000 distinct CDR3 sequences in the sample, 27% were seen once. Material: PBMCs, obtained before TCRalphabeta/CD19-depleted stem cell transplant. V is TRBV11-2 and J is TRBJ1-1; D is ambiguous. The TCR originated in a boy younger than two with Wiskott-Aldrich syndrome, due to receive a stem cell transplant. CDR3 protein: CASSEQGFEAFF. For the CDR3, the DNA is TGTGCCAGCAGCGAACAAGGATTTGAAGCTTTCTTT.